These 18 T cell receptor beta chains originate from one sample sequenced in a study of shared clonotypes between healthy human individuals (dated by TCRdb to between 2020 and 2021). Library generation was performed with the immunoSEQ multiplex PCR assay. TCRdb re-hosts the immuneACCESS table, in-frame sequences only. Its copies lack some clones; in the studies checked, an unresolved V gene accounts for under half of them, and the cause for the rest is not known. The sample table lists millions of clones, 85% to 95% of them with a count of one. The ten biggest clones cover 0.13% of the sample. The sequencing input was naive CD4+ T cells sorted from blood. Reading the label with the study, this specimen's cell subset or site is: CD45RA+ positively selected. These receptors were collected from a man aged 18 to 29 in good health.

The CDR3 here is CAWAGPENTEAFF. The CDR3 DNA is TGTGCCTGGGCGGGACCAGAGAACACTGAAGCTTTCTTT. The chain carries TRBV30 and TRBJ1-1, with TRBD1 as a possible D gene (5 bases). V was trimmed by 5 bases and J by 1 base, leaving 11 bases between them. This CDR3 has 13 residues. Germline V gene lookup returns CDR1 GTSNPN and CDR2 SVGIG (reference sequence). Full variable domain (outside the CDR3, taken from reference TRBV30 and TRBJ1-1): SQTIHQWPATLVQPVGSPLSLECTVEGTSNPNLYWYRQAAGRGLQLLFYSVGIGQISSEVPQNLSASRPQDRQFILSSKKLLLSDSGFYLCAWAGPENTEAFFGQGTRLTVV.

The rearrangement uses TRBV25-1 and TRBJ2-2, with 7 nucleotides matching TRBD1. With 5 bases clipped from V and 1 base from J, the junction kept 10 bases outside the gene matches. Looked up from germline, CDR1 is MGHDK and CDR2 is SYGVNS. This CDR3 is built from 17 residues. This chain's CDR3 is CASSPTQGRENTGELFF. CDR3 coding DNA: TGTGCCAGCAGTCCTACACAGGGGCGCGAGAACACCGGGGAGCTGTTTTTT.

The V gene is TRBV7-3, the J gene TRBJ2-1; TRBD2 agrees at 7 bases. The junction had 3 bases not matched to a gene; V was cut back by 0 bases and J by 7 bases. The CDR3 has 14 residues. Germline assignment: CDR1 SGHTA and CDR2 FQGTGA. CDR3 in DNA: TGTGCCAGCAGCTTAACGGCTAGCGGTAATGAGCAGTTCTTC. Translating gives CASSLTASGNEQFF.

J is TRBJ1-1 and V is TRBV5-1, with D unclear. V was trimmed by 3 bases and J by 0 bases, leaving 15 bases between them. Per germline, CDR1 SGHRS and CDR2 YFSETQ. The CDR3 contains 16 residues. The CDR3 sequence: CASSWAGSSLNTEAFF. CDR3 DNA sequence: TGCGCCAGCAGCTGGGCGGGTAGTTCATTGAACACTGAAGCTTTCTTT.

With regard to this clone: Other DNA sequences in the sample encode the same CDR3. The chain uses TRBV6-6 and TRBJ2-5; 7 positions agree with TRBD1. The trim removed 6 bases at V and 0 bases at J, leaving 1 base unmatched. The CDR3 is 13 amino acids. The V gene's germline CDR1 is MNHNY and CDR2 SVGAGI (reference sequence). CDR3 protein: CASSRGNQETQYF. CDR3 DNA: TGTGCCAGCAGCAGGGGGAACCAAGAGACCCAGTACTTC.

This clone was found once. The chain recombines TRBV5-1 with TRBJ2-1; 7 bases map to TRBD2. CDR3 length: 17 residues. V gave up 0 bases and J gave up 6 bases; unmatched junction bases: 12. The germline CDR1 and CDR2 sequences are SGHRS and YFSETQ. CDR3 coding DNA: TGCGCCAGCAGCTTGGCCGGTCTACGGGAGCGGGGCAATGAGCAGTTCTTC. It codes for CASSLAGLRERGNEQFF.

The CDR3 spells CASSLAGGLSYEQYF. DNA of the CDR3: TGTGCCAGCAGCTTAGCGGGGGGTTTATCCTACGAGCAGTACTTC. The chain has TRBV11-2 and TRBJ2-7; 7 bases match TRBD2. Germline CDR1 SGHAT, CDR2 FQNNGV. This CDR3 has 15 residues. Unmatched junction bases numbered 4, after V lost 1 base and J lost 1 base.

V is TRBV5-3 and J is TRBJ1-3, with TRBD1 identical over 8 bases. Being an ORF, TRBV5-3 has a function that is uncertain. The CDR3 runs 14 residues. With 10 bases clipped from V and 2 bases from J, the junction kept 8 bases outside the gene matches. This CDR3 is CAGRDRRTGNTIYF. The CDR3 DNA is TGTGCCGGTAGGGACAGGAGAACTGGAAACACCATATATTTT.

The V call is TRBV4-3, the J call TRBJ2-3; D is undetermined. This CDR3 is 14 amino acids long. The V end lost 2 bases, the J end lost 3 bases, and 9 bases lay between the germline ends. Germline loops: CDR1 LGHNA, CDR2 YSLEER. The CDR3 sequence: CASSQSRTTDTQYF. The CDR3 DNA follows: TGCGCCAGCAGCCAATCACGGACGACAGATACGCAGTATTTT.

The chain employs TRBV18 and TRBJ1-1; D possibly corresponds to TRBD1 (6 bases). Germline CDR1 is KGHSH and CDR2 is LQKENI. The CDR3 spans 13 residues. Trimming pared 4 bases from V and 4 bases from J, leaving 10 bases between. DNA for the CDR3: TGTGCCAGCTCACAGGGGGGGGTCACTGAAGCTTTCTTT. Its protein product is CASSQGGVTEAFF.

The chain links TRBV30 to TRBJ1-6; 9 bases agree with TRBD1. Unmatched junction bases numbered 5, after V lost 5 bases and J lost 6 bases. Germline V lookup: CDR1 GTSNPN, CDR2 SVGIG (reference sequence). The CDR3 is 14 amino acids. CDR3 nucleotides: TGTGCCTGGGGAGGACAGGGGCTTAATTCACCCCTCCACTTT. It yields the protein CAWGGQGLNSPLHF.

This chain connects TRBV6-5 to TRBJ2-3; D might be TRBD2 (6 bases). The CDR3 has 13 residues. CDR1 and CDR2 (germline): MNHEY, SVGAGI. The ends were cut back, 0 bases at V and 6 bases at J, with 7 bases in the middle. The CDR3 sequence is CASSYSLADTQYF. DNA for the CDR3: TGTGCCAGCAGTTACTCGCTAGCGGATACGCAGTATTTT.

The chain joins TRBV6-5 to TRBJ1-1; D is unresolved. V lost 8 bases and J 5 bases, leaving 15 bases between the germline ends. From germline, CDR1 is MNHEY and CDR2 SVGAGI. This CDR3 comprises 13 residues. The CDR3 DNA is TGTGCCAGCGCAGGAGGTAAGGGTACTGAAGCTTTCTTT. It yields the protein CASAGGKGTEAFF.

V gene TRBV28 combines with J gene TRBJ2-3; no definite D call. CDR1 MDHEN and CDR2 SYDVKM come from the germline V gene. Trimming pared 3 bases from V and 2 bases from J, leaving 12 bases between. CDR3 length: 15 residues. CDR3 DNA: TGTGCCAGCAGTTTTGTCCGGTCGGACACAGATACGCAGTATTTT. This encodes CASSFVRSDTDTQYF.

This rearrangement joins TRBV2 to TRBJ2-1, with TRBD2 matching over 11 bases. V was clipped by 6 bases and J by 7 bases; unmatched bases: 8. Germline V gene lookup returns CDR1 SNHLY and CDR2 FYNNEI. The CDR3 runs 15 residues. The CDR3 DNA is TGTGCCAGCAGGGAACTAGCGGGAGTGGAAAATGAGCAGTTCTTC. Its translation is CASRELAGVENEQFF.

The genes are TRBV10-3 and TRBJ2-2, with D hard to call. Germline-derived CDR1 and CDR2 are ENHRY and SYGVKD. V was trimmed by 6 bases and J by 4 bases, leaving 6 bases between them. The CDR3 sequence is 12 residues long. The CDR3 reads CAIRQTTGELFF. CDR3 in DNA: TGTGCCATCAGACAAACCACCGGGGAGCTGTTTTTT.

On this clone itself: Other DNA sequences in this sample translate to the same CDR3. The chain joins TRBV6-5 to TRBJ1-5; D gene uncertain. The CDR3 is 13 residues long. In germline, CDR1 is MNHEY, CDR2 SVGAGI. V was clipped by 0 bases and J by 5 bases, with 5 bases between them. The CDR3 loop reads CASSYSRDQPQHF. The CDR3 DNA reads TGTGCCAGCAGTTACTCGAGAGATCAGCCCCAGCATTTT.

V is TRBV6-1 and J is TRBJ2-5; 8 nucleotides align to TRBD1. There are 15 residues in the CDR3. Per the germline V gene, CDR1 is MNHNS and CDR2 is SASEGT. The trim removed 4 bases at V and 5 bases at J, leaving 9 bases unmatched. The CDR3 region is CASSAPQGAWETQYF. The CDR3 DNA follows: TGTGCCAGCAGTGCCCCTCAGGGGGCATGGGAGACCCAGTACTTC.